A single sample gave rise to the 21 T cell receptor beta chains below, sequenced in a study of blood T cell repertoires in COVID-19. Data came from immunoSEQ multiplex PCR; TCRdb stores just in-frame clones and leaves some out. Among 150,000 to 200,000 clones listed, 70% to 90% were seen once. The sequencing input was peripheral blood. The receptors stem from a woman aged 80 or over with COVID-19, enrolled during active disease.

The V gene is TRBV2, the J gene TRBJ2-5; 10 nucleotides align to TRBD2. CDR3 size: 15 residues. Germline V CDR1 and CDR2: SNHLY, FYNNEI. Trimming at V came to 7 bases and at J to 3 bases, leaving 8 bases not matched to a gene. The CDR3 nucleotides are TGTGCCAGCAAGAGCGGGAGGGCTCCCGAAGAGACCCAGTACTTC. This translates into CASKSGRAPEETQYF.

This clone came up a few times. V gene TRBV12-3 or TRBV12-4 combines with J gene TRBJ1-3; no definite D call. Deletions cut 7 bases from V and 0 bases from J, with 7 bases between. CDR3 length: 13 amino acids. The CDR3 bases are TGTGCCAGCAAGTTGGCCTCTGGAAACACCATATATTTT. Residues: CASKLASGNTIYF.

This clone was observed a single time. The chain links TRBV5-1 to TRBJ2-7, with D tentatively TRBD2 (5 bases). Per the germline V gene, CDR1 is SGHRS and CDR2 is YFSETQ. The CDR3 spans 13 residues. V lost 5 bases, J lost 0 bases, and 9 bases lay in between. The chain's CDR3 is CASRSDSSYEQYF. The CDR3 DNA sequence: TGCGCCAGCAGATCGGACTCCTCCTACGAGCAGTACTTC.

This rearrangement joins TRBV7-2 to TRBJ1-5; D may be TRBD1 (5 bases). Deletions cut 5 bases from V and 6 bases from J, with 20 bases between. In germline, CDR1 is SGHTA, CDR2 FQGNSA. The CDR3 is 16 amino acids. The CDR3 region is CASSPGVQAGGQPQHF. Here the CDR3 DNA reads TGTGCCAGCAGCCCGGGGGTACAGGCGGGGGGTCAGCCCCAGCATTTT.

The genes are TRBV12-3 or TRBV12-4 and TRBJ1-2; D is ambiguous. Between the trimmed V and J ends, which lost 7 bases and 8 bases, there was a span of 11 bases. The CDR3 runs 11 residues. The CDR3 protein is CASTDGGGYTF. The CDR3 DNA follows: TGTGCCAGCACCGACGGCGGCGGCTACACCTTC.

This CDR3 reads CASSPTPGLTLTDTQYF. The CDR3 nucleotides read TGCGCCAGCAGCCCTACTCCGGGACTTACTCTCACAGATACGCAGTATTTT. The gene calls are TRBV4-3 and TRBJ2-3; D perhaps matches TRBD2 (6 bases). Germline V gene lookup returns CDR1 LGHNA and CDR2 YSLEER. This CDR3 comprises 17 residues. Between the trimmed V and J ends, which lost 4 bases and 2 bases, there was a span of 19 bases.

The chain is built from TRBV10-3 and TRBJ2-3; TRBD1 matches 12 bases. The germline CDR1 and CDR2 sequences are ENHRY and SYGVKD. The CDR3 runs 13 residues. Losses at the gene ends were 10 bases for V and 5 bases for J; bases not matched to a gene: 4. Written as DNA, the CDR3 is TGTGCCACCGGGGACAGGGGGCAAGATACGCAGTATTTT. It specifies CATGDRGQDTQYF.

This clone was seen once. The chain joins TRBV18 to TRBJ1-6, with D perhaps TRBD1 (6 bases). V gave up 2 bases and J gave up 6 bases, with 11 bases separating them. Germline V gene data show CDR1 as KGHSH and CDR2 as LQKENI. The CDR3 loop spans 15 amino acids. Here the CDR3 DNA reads TGTGCCAGCTCACCAACGGACAGTTCTAATTCACCCCTCCACTTT. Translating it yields CASSPTDSSNSPLHF.

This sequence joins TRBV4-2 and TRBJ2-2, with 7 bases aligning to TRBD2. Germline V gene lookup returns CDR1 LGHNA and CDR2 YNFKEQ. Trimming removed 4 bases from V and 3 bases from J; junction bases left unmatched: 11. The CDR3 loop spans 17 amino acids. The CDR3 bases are TGTGCCAGCAGCCCCCGGGGGGTAGCGGGCCACACCGGGGAGCTGTTTTTT. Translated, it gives CASSPRGVAGHTGELFF.

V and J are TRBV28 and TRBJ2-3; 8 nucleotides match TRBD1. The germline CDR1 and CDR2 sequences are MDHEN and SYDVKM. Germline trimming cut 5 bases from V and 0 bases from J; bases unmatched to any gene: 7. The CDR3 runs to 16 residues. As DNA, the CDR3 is TGTGCCAGCAGTCGTAACAGGGGGACGAGCACAGATACGCAGTATTTT. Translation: CASSRNRGTSTDTQYF.

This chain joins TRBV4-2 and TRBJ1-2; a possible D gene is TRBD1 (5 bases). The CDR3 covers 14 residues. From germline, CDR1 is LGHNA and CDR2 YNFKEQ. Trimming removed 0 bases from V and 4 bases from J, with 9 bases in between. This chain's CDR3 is CASSQDGGTYGYTF. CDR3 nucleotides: TGTGCCAGCAGCCAAGATGGAGGGACCTATGGCTACACCTTC.

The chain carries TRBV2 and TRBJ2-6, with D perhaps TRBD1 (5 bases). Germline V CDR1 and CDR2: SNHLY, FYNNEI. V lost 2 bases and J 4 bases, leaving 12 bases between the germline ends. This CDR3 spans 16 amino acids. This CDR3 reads CASSERPGLGANVLTF. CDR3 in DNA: TGTGCCAGCAGTGAAAGGCCAGGGCTGGGGGCCAACGTCCTGACTTTC.

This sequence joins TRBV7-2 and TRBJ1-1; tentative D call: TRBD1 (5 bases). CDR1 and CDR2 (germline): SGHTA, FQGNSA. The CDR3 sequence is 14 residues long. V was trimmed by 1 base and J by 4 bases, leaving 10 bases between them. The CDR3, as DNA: TGTGCCAGCAGCTTAGATGGGGGAGGCACTGAAGCTTTCTTT. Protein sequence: CASSLDGGGTEAFF. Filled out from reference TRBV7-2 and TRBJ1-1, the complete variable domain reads GAGVSQSPSNKVTEKGKDVELRCDPISGHTALYWYRQSLGQGLEFLIYFQGNSAPDKSGLPSDRFSAERTGGSVSTLTIQRTQQEDSAVYLCASSLDGGGTEAFFGQGTRLTVV.

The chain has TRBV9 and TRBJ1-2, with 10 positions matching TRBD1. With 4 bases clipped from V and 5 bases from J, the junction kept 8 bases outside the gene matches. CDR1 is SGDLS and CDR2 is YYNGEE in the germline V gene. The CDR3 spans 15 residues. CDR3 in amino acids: CASSSRDRGGYGYTF. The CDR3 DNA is TGTGCCAGCAGCTCTCGGGACAGGGGAGGGTATGGCTACACCTTC.

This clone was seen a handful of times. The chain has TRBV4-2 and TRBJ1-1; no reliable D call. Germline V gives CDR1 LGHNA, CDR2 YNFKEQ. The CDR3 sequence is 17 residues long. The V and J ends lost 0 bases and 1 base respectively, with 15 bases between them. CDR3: CASSQDRDRDRNTEAFF. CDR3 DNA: TGTGCCAGCAGCCAAGACCGGGATAGGGATCGGAACACTGAAGCTTTCTTT.

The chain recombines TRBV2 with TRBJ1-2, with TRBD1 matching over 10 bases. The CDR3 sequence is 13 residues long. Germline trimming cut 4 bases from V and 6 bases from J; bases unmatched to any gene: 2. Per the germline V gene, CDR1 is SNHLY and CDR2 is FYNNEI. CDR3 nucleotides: TGTGCCAGCAGTGGTGACAGGGGGCATGGCTACACCTTC. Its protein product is CASSGDRGHGYTF.

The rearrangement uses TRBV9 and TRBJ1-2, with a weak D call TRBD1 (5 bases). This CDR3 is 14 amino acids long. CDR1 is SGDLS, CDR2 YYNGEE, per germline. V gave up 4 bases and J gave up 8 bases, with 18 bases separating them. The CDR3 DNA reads TGTGCCAGCAGCCTCTTGGCAGGGCCACAAGGCTACACCTTC. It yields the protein CASSLLAGPQGYTF.

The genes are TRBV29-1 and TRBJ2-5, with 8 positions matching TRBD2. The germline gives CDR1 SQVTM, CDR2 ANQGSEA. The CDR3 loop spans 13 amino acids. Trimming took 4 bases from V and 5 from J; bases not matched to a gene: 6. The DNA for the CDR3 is TGCAGCGTTGTGGCGGGGGGAGTTGAGACCCAGTACTTC. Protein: CSVVAGGVETQYF. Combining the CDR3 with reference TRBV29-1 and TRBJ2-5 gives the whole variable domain SAVISQKPSRDICQRGTSLTIQCQVDSQVTMMFWYRQQPGQSLTLIATANQGSEATYESGFVIDKFPISRPNLTFSTLTVSNMSPEDSSIYLCSVVAGGVETQYFGPGTRLLVL.

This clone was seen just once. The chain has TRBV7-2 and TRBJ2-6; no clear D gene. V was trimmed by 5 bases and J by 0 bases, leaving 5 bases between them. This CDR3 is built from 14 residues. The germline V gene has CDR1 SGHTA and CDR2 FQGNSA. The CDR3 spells CASSLGSGANVLTF. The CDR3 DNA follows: TGTGCCAGCAGCCTCGGCTCTGGGGCCAACGTCCTGACTTTC.

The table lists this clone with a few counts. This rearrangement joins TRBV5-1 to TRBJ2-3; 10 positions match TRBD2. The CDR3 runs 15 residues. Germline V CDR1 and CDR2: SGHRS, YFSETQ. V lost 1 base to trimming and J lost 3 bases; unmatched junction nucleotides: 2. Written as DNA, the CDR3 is TGCGCCAGCAGCTTGAGAGCGGGAGGGACAGATACGCAGTATTTT. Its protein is CASSLRAGGTDTQYF.

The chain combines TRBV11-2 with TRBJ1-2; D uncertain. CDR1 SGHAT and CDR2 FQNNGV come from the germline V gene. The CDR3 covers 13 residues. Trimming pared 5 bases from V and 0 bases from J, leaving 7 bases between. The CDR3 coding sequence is TGTGCCAGCAGCCTCGGGGCTAACTATGGCTACACCTTC. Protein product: CASSLGANYGYTF.